The TCR beta chain under discussion was sequenced for a study of T-cell reconstitution after alpha-beta-depleted transplantation in children. Library preparation (for TCRbeta) was performed with unique molecular identifiers. In TCRdb, the PCR reads were re-called with MiXCR into one record per CDR3 protein. The sample has a few hundred thousand distinct CDR3 sequences; roughly 13% are singletons. Study-level findings and limits: It was reported that alpha-beta T cells came from several hundred expanded graft clones (about two months after transplant). It was newly produced T cells that mostly accounted for T-cell counts and diversity one year after transplant.

Germline CDR1 reads SGHRS; CDR2 reads YFSETQ. This CDR3 comprises 14 residues. The V and J ends lost 1 base and 6 bases respectively, with 14 bases between them. In this sample, this clonotype turned up a few times. No antigen is known for it. The clonotype was recovered from a male patient aged 5 to 17 who had a stem cell transplant for acute myeloid leukemia, so the T cells may come from the graft donor. The chain links TRBV5-1 to TRBJ2-7; D might be TRBD2 (6 bases). Sequenced material: PBMCs, mostly from graft donor cells, taken 360 days after TCRalphabeta/CD19-depleted stem cell transplant. This chain's CDR3 is CASSLCREVCEQYF. CDR3 bases: TGCGCCAGCAGCTTGTGCAGGGAGGTCTGCGAGCAGTACTTC.